This T cell receptor beta chain was captured in a study of blood T cell repertoires in COVID-19. Study background: The United States, Italy and Spain were the sources of the acute and convalescent COVID-19 samples. In each case, the material was cDNA or gDNA derived from T cells, B-cell-depleted T cells, or PBMCs.

Original processing methods: Reference gene primer amplification gave estimated nucleated cell counts. The protocol was immunoSEQ multiplex PCR, while the TCRdb copy is restricted to in-frame clones and leaves out a portion. Clone size and the V and J calls come from that table; the DNA yielded D and trimming. The sample yields 80,000 or so clones, roughly 90% seen once. CDR1 KGHSH and CDR2 LQKENI come from the germline V gene. CDR3 size: 16 residues. V shed 8 bases and J 3 bases; nucleotides not matched to a gene: 13. Sequencing was performed on peripheral blood. This clonotype was sampled from a man aged 50-59 years with acute or convalescent COVID-19. The V gene is TRBV18, the J gene TRBJ1-5, with TRBD1 identical over 7 bases. The CDR3 reads CASTSDRVFDNQPQHF. CDR3 coding DNA: TGTGCCAGCACTTCTGACAGGGTGTTTGACAATCAGCCCCAGCATTTT.